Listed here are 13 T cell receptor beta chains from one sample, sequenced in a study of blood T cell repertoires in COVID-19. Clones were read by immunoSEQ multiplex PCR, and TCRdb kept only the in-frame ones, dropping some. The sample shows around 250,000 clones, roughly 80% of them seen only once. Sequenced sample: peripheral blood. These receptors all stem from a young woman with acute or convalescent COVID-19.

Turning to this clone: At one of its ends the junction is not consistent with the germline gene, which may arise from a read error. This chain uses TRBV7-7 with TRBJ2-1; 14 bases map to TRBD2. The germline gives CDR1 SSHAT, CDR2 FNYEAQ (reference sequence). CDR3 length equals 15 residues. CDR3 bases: TGTGCTAGCAGCGCGACTAGCGGGAGGGGTAATGAGCAGTTCTTC. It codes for CASSATSGRGNEQFF.

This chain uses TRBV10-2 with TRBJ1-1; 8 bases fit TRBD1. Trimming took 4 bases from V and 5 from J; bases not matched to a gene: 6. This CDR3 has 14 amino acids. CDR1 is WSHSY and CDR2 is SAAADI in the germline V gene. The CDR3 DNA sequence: TGCGCCAGCAGTGGTGGGACAGGATCGACTGAAGCTTTCTTT. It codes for CASSGGTGSTEAFF.

Here the CDR3 reads CASSLMSSSGSTGELFF. The CDR3 DNA is TGTGCCAGCAGTTTAATGTCATCTAGCGGATCGACCGGGGAGCTGTTTTTT. The chain has TRBV27 and TRBJ2-2, with 7 bases fitting TRBD2. The germline CDR1 and CDR2 sequences are MNHEY and SMNVEV (reference sequence). This CDR3 is built from 17 residues. J was trimmed by 5 bases and V by 2 bases; bases with no gene match: 11.

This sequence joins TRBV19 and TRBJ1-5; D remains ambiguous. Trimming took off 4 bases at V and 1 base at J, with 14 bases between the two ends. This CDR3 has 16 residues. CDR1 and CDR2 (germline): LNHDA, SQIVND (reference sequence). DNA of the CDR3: TGTGCCAGTAGTACCTTCTCCGACAAAAGCAATCAGCCCCAGCATTTT. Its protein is CASSTFSDKSNQPQHF.

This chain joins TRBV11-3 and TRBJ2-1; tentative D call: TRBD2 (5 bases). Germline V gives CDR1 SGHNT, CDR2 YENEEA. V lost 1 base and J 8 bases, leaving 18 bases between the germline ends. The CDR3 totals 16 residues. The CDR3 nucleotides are TGTGCCAGCAGCTTAGGGGGTGTTGGGAGTGGGGATGAGCAGTTCTTC. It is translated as CASSLGGVGSGDEQFF.

The CDR3 protein is CASSLVESGQANTGELFF. CDR3 nucleotide sequence: TGTGCCAGCAGCTTAGTGGAGTCGGGACAGGCGAACACCGGGGAGCTGTTTTTT. This chain joins TRBV11-2 and TRBJ2-2; 8 positions agree with TRBD1. The germline V gene encodes CDR1 SGHAT and CDR2 FQNNGV. This CDR3 comprises 18 residues. V shed 1 base, J shed 0 bases, and the junction held 7 bases outside the gene matches.

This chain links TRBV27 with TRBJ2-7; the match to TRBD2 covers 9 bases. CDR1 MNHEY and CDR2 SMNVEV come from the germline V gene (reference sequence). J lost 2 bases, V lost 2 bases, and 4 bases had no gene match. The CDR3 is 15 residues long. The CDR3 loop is CASSLASGIPYEQYF. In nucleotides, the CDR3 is TGTGCCAGCAGTTTAGCTAGCGGGATCCCCTACGAGCAGTACTTC.

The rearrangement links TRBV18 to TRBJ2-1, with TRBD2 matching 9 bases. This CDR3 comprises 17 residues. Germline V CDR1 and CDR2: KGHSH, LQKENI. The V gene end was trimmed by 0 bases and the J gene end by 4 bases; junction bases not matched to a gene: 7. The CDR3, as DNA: TGTGCCAGCTCACCACCGCTACTAGCGGGCTTTTACAATGAGCAGTTCTTC. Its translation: CASSPPLLAGFYNEQFF.

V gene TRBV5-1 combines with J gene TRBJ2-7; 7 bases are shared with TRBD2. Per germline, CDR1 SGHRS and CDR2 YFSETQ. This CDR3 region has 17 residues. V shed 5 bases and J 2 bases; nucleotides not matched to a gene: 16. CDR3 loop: CASSFYGGLSNTYEQYF. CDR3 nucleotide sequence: TGCGCCAGCAGTTTTTATGGGGGACTATCAAACACCTACGAGCAGTACTTC. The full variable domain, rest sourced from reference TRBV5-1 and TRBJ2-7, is KAGVTQTPRYLIKTRGQQVTLSCSPISGHRSVSWYQQTPGQGLQFLFEYFSETQRNKGNFPGRFSGRQFSNSRSEMNVSTLELGDSALYLCASSFYGGLSNTYEQYFGPGTRLTVT.

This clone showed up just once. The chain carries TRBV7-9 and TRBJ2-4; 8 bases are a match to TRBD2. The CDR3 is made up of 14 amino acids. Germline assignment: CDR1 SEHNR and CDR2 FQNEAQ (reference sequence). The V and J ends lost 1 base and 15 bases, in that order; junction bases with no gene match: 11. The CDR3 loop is CASSLDGREGTPYF. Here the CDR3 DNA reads TGTGCCAGCAGCTTAGACGGTCGGGAGGGCACACCGTACTTC.

The CDR3 DNA sequence: TGTGCCACCAGCAGAGGGGCTGGACTAGCGGTCACCGGGGAGCTGTTTTTT. Translating gives CATSRGAGLAVTGELFF. This chain joins TRBV15 and TRBJ2-2; the match to TRBD2 covers 10 bases. Germline V gene lookup returns CDR1 LNHNV and CDR2 YYDKDF (reference sequence). J was trimmed by 4 bases and V by 1 base; bases with no gene match: 6. The CDR3 has 17 amino acids.

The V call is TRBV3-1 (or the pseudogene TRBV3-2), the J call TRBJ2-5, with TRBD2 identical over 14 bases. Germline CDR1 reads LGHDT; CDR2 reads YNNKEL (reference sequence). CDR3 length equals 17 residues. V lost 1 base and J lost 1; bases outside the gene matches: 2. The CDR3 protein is CASSQGLAGGRQETQYF. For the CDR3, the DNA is TGTGCCAGCAGCCAAGGACTAGCGGGAGGGCGCCAAGAGACCCAGTACTTC.

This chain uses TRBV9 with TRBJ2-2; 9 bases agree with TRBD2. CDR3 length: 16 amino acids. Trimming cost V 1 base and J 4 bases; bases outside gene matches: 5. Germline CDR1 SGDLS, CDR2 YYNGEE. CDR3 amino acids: CASSVRMTSGTGELFF. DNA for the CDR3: TGTGCCAGCAGCGTACGAATGACTAGCGGCACCGGGGAGCTGTTTTTT.